Presented here are 26 T cell receptor beta chains from one specimen sequenced in a study of regulatory and conventional T cells in RAG deficiency. Sequenced by immunoSEQ multiplex PCR; TCRdb stores in-frame clones only, minus some. Of 25,000 to 35,000 clones listed, 70% to 90% are singletons. These same data were also listed under a study on regulatory T cells. That source adds: The PCR used 52 TRBV and 13 TRBJ primers.

Input material: CD8+ T cells sorted from blood. These receptors were collected from a human donor in good health.

The J gene is TRBJ1-5, the V gene TRBV6-5; D remains ambiguous. Trimming took off 4 bases at V and 7 bases at J, with 11 bases between the two ends. From germline, CDR1 is MNHEY and CDR2 SVGAGI. This CDR3 region has 13 residues. CDR3 loop: CASSFHDGQPQHF. The CDR3 DNA reads TGTGCCAGCAGTTTCCACGACGGCCAGCCCCAGCATTTT.

The CDR3 reads CASSMGGYNEQFF. In nucleotides, the CDR3 is TGTGCCAGTAGTATGGGGGGCTACAATGAGCAGTTCTTC. The rearrangement joins TRBV19 to TRBJ2-1, with D maybe TRBD2 (6 bases). Trimming left V 3 bases short and J 3 bases short, with 6 bases between. Germline CDR1 and CDR2: LNHDA and SQIVND (reference sequence). This CDR3 region has 13 residues.

The V gene is TRBV6-5, the J gene TRBJ2-2; D is undetermined. Per the germline V gene, CDR1 is MNHEY and CDR2 is SVGAGI. This CDR3 has 13 residues. The V gene lost 5 bases and the J gene lost 7 bases, with 11 bases spanning the gap. This CDR3 reads CASSELRDGELFF. The CDR3 DNA reads TGTGCCAGCAGTGAATTACGTGACGGGGAGCTGTTTTTT.

The chain employs TRBV15 and TRBJ2-5, with D possibly being TRBD1 or TRBD2 (7 bases each). This CDR3 comprises 16 residues. V shed 5 bases and J shed 1 base, with 17 bases lying between them. Per germline, CDR1 LNHNV and CDR2 YYDKDF (reference sequence). The chain's CDR3 is CATSGRDRDAQETQYF. The CDR3 DNA reads as TGTGCCACCAGCGGGAGGGACAGAGATGCCCAAGAGACCCAGTACTTC. The full variable domain, with the rest looked up from reference TRBV15 and TRBJ2-5, is DAMVIQNPRYQVTQFGKPVTLSCSQTLNHNVMYWYQQKSSQAPKLLFHYYDKDFNNEADTPDNFQSRRPNTSFCFLDIRSPGLGDTAMYLCATSGRDRDAQETQYFGPGTRLLVL.

This clone came up once. The rearrangement joins TRBV7-8 to TRBJ1-1; no clear D. The length of the CDR3 is 14 residues. The V gene's germline CDR1 is SGHVS and CDR2 FQNEAQ. V lost 0 bases and J 2 bases, leaving 7 bases between the germline ends. The CDR3 coding sequence is TGTGCCAGCAGCTTAGCCGGCAGTAACACTGAAGCTTTCTTT. Protein: CASSLAGSNTEAFF. Supplemented by reference TRBV7-8 and TRBJ1-1, the full variable domain reads GAGVSQSPRYKVAKRGQDVALRCDPISGHVSLFWYQQALGQGPEFLTYFQNEAQLDKSGLPSDRFFAERPEGSVSTLKIQRTQQEDSAVYLCASSLAGSNTEAFFGQGTRLTVV.

This clone was seen only a few times. The gene calls are TRBV27 and TRBJ2-5; 9 nucleotides align to TRBD2. CDR1 and CDR2 (germline): MNHEY, SMNVEV (reference sequence). V shed 2 bases, J shed 5 bases, and the junction held 3 bases outside the gene matches. This CDR3 has 14 amino acids. The CDR3 nucleotides are TGTGCCAGCAGTTTAGTGGCGGGGGGGGAGACCCAGTACTTC. The encoded protein is CASSLVAGGETQYF.

The genes are TRBV5-5 and TRBJ2-7; the D is unclear. Germline CDR1 SGHKS, CDR2 YYEKEE (reference sequence). This CDR3 has 15 amino acids. V was clipped by 6 bases and J by 6 bases, with 22 bases between them. Here the CDR3 DNA reads TGTGCCAGCAATCCGATGGGTGGTTCCCCCCCCGAGCAGTACTTC. Translating it yields CASNPMGGSPPEQYF.

The chain recombines TRBV13 with TRBJ1-6, with a possible D match to TRBD1 (5 bases). Deletions cut 5 bases from V and 5 bases from J, with 13 bases between. The CDR3 runs 15 residues. The V gene's germline CDR1 is PRHDT and CDR2 FYEKMQ (reference sequence). CDR3 amino acids: CASSAGTEDNSPLHF. CDR3 in DNA: TGTGCCAGCAGCGCCGGGACCGAAGATAATTCACCCCTCCACTTT.

The V gene is TRBV4-1, the J gene TRBJ2-1; no reliable D call. The CDR3 has 13 amino acids. Germline CDR1 and CDR2: MGHRA and YSYEKL. The germline V and J ends were trimmed by 0 bases and 13 bases, with 13 bases remaining between them. The CDR3 DNA is TGCGCCAGCAGCCAAGATCTGGAAAGCGAACAGTTCTTC. Its translation is CASSQDLESEQFF.

This clone showed up just once. The rearrangement links TRBV5-1 to TRBJ1-3, with D hard to call. Germline V gives CDR1 SGHRS, CDR2 YFSETQ. Trimming stripped 1 base from V and 4 bases from J, with 15 bases between. CDR3 length: 16 residues. CDR3 protein: CASSLKSSGFGNTIYF. The CDR3 DNA reads as TGCGCCAGCAGCTTGAAATCATCGGGATTCGGAAACACCATATATTTT.

The chain uses TRBV4-2 and TRBJ2-1, with D maybe TRBD2 (6 bases). V shed 5 bases and J shed 5 bases, with 13 bases lying between them. The germline gives CDR1 LGHNA, CDR2 YNFKEQ. This CDR3 has 14 amino acids. CDR3 in DNA: TGTGCCAGCAGCACGGAACTAGCAAACAATGAGCAGTTCTTC. It translates to CASSTELANNEQFF.

The chain is built from TRBV6-5 and TRBJ2-1; maybe TRBD2 (6 bases). CDR3 length: 15 residues. CDR1 is MNHEY and CDR2 is SVGAGI in the germline V gene. Trimming shortened V by 6 bases and J by 9 bases, and 21 bases separated the two germline ends. This chain's CDR3 is CASSPTSWVGGEQFF. The CDR3 bases are TGTGCCAGCAGCCCCACTAGCTGGGTTGGGGGTGAGCAGTTCTTC.

The rearrangement links TRBV6-5 to TRBJ1-1, with a weak D call TRBD1 (6 bases). There are 14 residues in the CDR3. With 1 base removed from V and 6 bases from J, the gap between germline ends came to 12 bases. Per germline, CDR1 MNHEY and CDR2 SVGAGI. The CDR3 bases are TGTGCCAGCAGTTACTTGGGGGCAAACGCTGAAGCTTTCTTT. The encoded protein is CASSYLGANAEAFF.

The V gene is TRBV6-1, the J gene TRBJ2-7; D is ambiguous. The CDR3 consists of 13 residues. The V end was cut by 11 bases, the J end by 2 bases, with 16 bases between. Germline V lookup: CDR1 MNHNS, CDR2 SASEGT. As DNA, the CDR3 is TGTGCCTCCGGGCAAAGCGCCACCTACGAGCAGTACTTC. Its translation is CASGQSATYEQYF.

The table lists this clone with a count of one. This chain connects TRBV27 to TRBJ1-2; D might be TRBD1 (5 bases). The ends were cut back, 1 base at V and 6 bases at J, with 12 bases in the middle. The CDR3 is 14 residues long. Germline values: CDR1 MNHEY, CDR2 SMNVEV (reference sequence). The CDR3 coding sequence is TGTGCCAGCAGTTTATGGTCAGGGTTCGATGGCTACACCTTC. Protein product: CASSLWSGFDGYTF.

The CDR3, as DNA: TGTGCCAGCAGCCCCCGGACAGCTAACTATGGCTACACCTTC. It translates to CASSPRTANYGYTF. The chain links TRBV7-8 to TRBJ1-2; D possibly corresponds to TRBD1 (6 bases). This CDR3 contains 14 residues. Germline V gene lookup returns CDR1 SGHVS and CDR2 FQNEAQ. V shed 5 bases and J shed 0 bases, with 10 bases lying between them.

The V call is TRBV25-1, the J call TRBJ2-2; a possible D gene is TRBD1 (6 bases). Per the germline V gene, CDR1 is MGHDK and CDR2 is SYGVNS. The CDR3 is 14 amino acids. Trimming pared 6 bases from V and 1 base from J, leaving 9 bases between. The CDR3 DNA sequence: TGTGCCAGCAGACACAGGGAGAACACCGGGGAGCTGTTTTTT. Translation gives CASRHRENTGELFF.

The chain has TRBV11-3 and TRBJ2-7; 9 positions agree with TRBD1. The CDR3 is 14 amino acids. Trimming removed 5 bases from V and 5 bases from J; junction bases left unmatched: 7. Germline V lookup: CDR1 SGHNT, CDR2 YENEEA. CDR3 in amino acids: CASSLGTGRNEQYF. The CDR3 nucleotides read TGTGCCAGCAGCCTGGGGACAGGGCGCAACGAGCAGTACTTC.

This chain joins TRBV30 and TRBJ2-5; 7 bases are a match to TRBD2. CDR3 size: 15 residues. Germline CDR1 reads GTSNPN; CDR2 reads SVGIG (reference sequence). The trim removed 4 bases at V and 3 bases at J, leaving 11 bases unmatched. The CDR3 sequence: CAWMVSGIQKETQYF. For the CDR3, the DNA is TGTGCCTGGATGGTAAGCGGGATACAGAAAGAGACCCAGTACTTC.

The rearrangement joins TRBV6-1 to TRBJ2-7; D gene uncertain. From germline, CDR1 is MNHNS and CDR2 SASEGT. CDR3 length: 11 residues. V was cut by 10 bases and J by 5 bases, with 12 bases left in between. CDR3: CATEGPNEQYF. The CDR3 bases are TGTGCCACCGAAGGACCCAACGAGCAGTACTTC.

This clone was seen once. The chain couples TRBV28 to TRBJ1-5; 9 bases are a match to TRBD1. Germline values: CDR1 MDHEN, CDR2 SYDVKM. The V segment lost 6 bases and the J segment 5 bases; nucleotides outside the gene matches: 5. This CDR3 region has 14 residues. The CDR3 here is CASRKDRGYQPQHF. The CDR3 DNA reads TGTGCCAGCAGGAAAGACAGGGGGTATCAGCCCCAGCATTTT.

Of note for this clone: Germline and junction disagree at one end, which may indicate a read error. The chain carries TRBV27 and TRBJ1-1, with D tentatively TRBD1 (5 bases). CDR3 length equals 14 residues. In germline, CDR1 is MNHEY, CDR2 SMNVEV (reference sequence). CDR3 amino acids: CASSLSGTGTEAFF. The CDR3 nucleotides are TGTGCCAGCAGCTTATCTGGCACCGGGACGGAAGCTTTCTTT.

The chain combines TRBV19 with TRBJ2-7, with 10 bases lining up with TRBD1. Unmatched junction bases numbered 6, after V lost 6 bases and J lost 4 bases. CDR1 is LNHDA, CDR2 SQIVND, per germline (reference sequence). CDR3 size: 14 residues. The CDR3 DNA sequence: TGTGCCAGTAGCTGGGGACAGGGGATATACGAGCAGTACTTC. It is translated as CASSWGQGIYEQYF.

The V and J genes are TRBV18 and TRBJ1-1, with D possibly TRBD1 on 5 matching bases. The V and J ends lost 3 bases and 0 bases respectively, with 20 bases between them. CDR3 size: 18 residues. Germline V gene sequence: CDR1 KGHSH, CDR2 LQKENI. In DNA form, the CDR3 reads TGTGCCAGCTCACCGGAATCAGGGTCGGGGGGGATGAACACTGAAGCTTTCTTT. Protein: CASSPESGSGGMNTEAFF. Using reference TRBV18 and TRBJ1-1 for the parts outside the CDR3, the full variable domain is NAGVMQNPRHLVRRRGQEARLRCSPMKGHSHVYWYRQLPEEGLKFMVYLQKENIIDESGMPKERFSAEFPKEGPSILRIQQVVRGDSAAYFCASSPESGSGGMNTEAFFGQGTRLTVV.

V gene TRBV2 combines with J gene TRBJ2-2; D gene uncertain. V lost 7 bases, J lost 0 bases, and 9 bases lay in between. The CDR3 is 14 amino acids. CDR1 SNHLY and CDR2 FYNNEI come from the germline V gene. The CDR3: CASITRPNTGELFF. The DNA for the CDR3 is TGTGCCAGCATCACGCGGCCGAACACCGGGGAGCTGTTTTTT.

This clone was recorded only once. The gene calls are TRBV6-5 and TRBJ2-7, with D unresolved. The CDR3 has 13 amino acids. The germline CDR1 and CDR2 sequences are MNHEY and SVGAGI. V lost 5 bases and J 2 bases, leaving 10 bases between the germline ends. CDR3 DNA sequence: TGTGCCAGCAGTCTGAACAGTGCCTACGAGCAGTACTTC. Translated: CASSLNSAYEQYF.